This T cell receptor (beta chain) was sequenced for a study of PD-L1 blockade in urothelial cancer. Study in general: Prior chemotherapy regimens per patient numbered 0 to 3. Timepoints chosen for blood analysis were 3 weeks (second dose) and 6 weeks after treatment start.

The repertoire was sequenced with immunoSEQ multiplex PCR; TCRdb's copy has only in-frame clones and lacks some. The profile shows about 39,000 clones, around nine tenths of them singletons. Patients had urothelial carcinoma that was locally advanced or metastatic. This CDR3 region has 14 residues. The V and J ends lost 0 bases and 6 bases, in that order; junction bases with no gene match: 1. In germline, CDR1 is LGHNA, CDR2 YSLEER. This specimen was PBMCs, taken around atezolizumab (anti-PD-L1) treatment. This TCR derives from a man in his 60s with urothelial cancer. The V call is TRBV4-3, the J call TRBJ1-5, with 8 nucleotides matching TRBD1. CDR3 amino acids: CASSQDRGLQPQHF. The CDR3 DNA reads TGCGCCAGCAGCCAAGACAGGGGGCTTCAGCCCCAGCATTTT.